The 21 T cell receptor beta chains given below trace back to one sample, sequenced in a study of patients and donors after allogeneic stem cell transplantation. TCRdb ran MiXCR on the RT-PCR reads and lists one entry per CDR3 protein. The sample has over 65,000 distinct CDR3 sequences, less than 30% seen once. Sequenced input: blood, either unsorted or a sorted T cell fraction (not recorded which). The receptors originated from a human donor who was either an allogeneic HSCT recipient or a stem cell or donor lymphocyte infusion donor (not recorded which). It is not recorded whose cells these are; they may come from a transplant donor.

The rearrangement uses TRBV6-2 or TRBV6-3 and TRBJ1-1; D call uncertain. The CDR3 spans 13 residues. Germline V gene sequence: CDR1 MNHEY, CDR2 SVGEGT. Trimming took off 6 bases at V and 1 base at J, with 9 bases between the two ends. The CDR3 nucleotides are TGTGCCAGCAGGCGCGCGGGGAACACTGAAGCTTTCTTT. Translated, it gives CASRRAGNTEAFF.

The CDR3 region is CASSWGTGRKAFF. In nucleotides, the CDR3 is TGTGCCAGCAGTTGGGGGACAGGGCGGAAAGCTTTCTTT. The V and J genes are TRBV6-5 and TRBJ1-1; 9 bases agree with TRBD1. The CDR3 runs 13 residues. V trimming: 4 bases; J trimming: 9 bases; junction bases outside the gene matches: 6. The germline V gene has CDR1 MNHEY and CDR2 SVGAGI.

V and J are TRBV6-6 and TRBJ2-3; tentative D call: TRBD1 (6 bases). Trimming left V 6 bases short and J 0 bases short, with 13 bases between. The CDR3 is made up of 15 amino acids. Germline values: CDR1 MNHNY, CDR2 SVGAGI (reference sequence). The CDR3 sequence is CASSKDRTSTDTQYF. CDR3 in DNA: TGTGCCAGCAGCAAGGACAGAACTAGCACAGATACGCAGTATTTT.

This chain joins TRBV30 and TRBJ1-3, with 7 bases lining up with TRBD1. CDR3 length: 18 amino acids. Trimming cost V 3 bases and J 0 bases; bases outside gene matches: 14. Germline CDR1 GTSNPN, CDR2 SVGIG (reference sequence). CDR3: CAWRAGTAPYYSGNTIYF. The CDR3 DNA sequence: TGTGCCTGGAGAGCTGGGACAGCTCCCTATTACTCTGGAAACACCATATATTTT.

This clonotype was recorded a few times. The CDR3 DNA follows: TGTGCCAGCAGCCAATGGACAGTAATGGGTGAAAAACTGTTTTTT. Protein: CASSQWTVMGEKLFF. The chain combines TRBV7-9 with TRBJ1-4; D may be TRBD1 (6 bases). The CDR3 is 15 amino acids. CDR1 is SEHNR, CDR2 FQNEAQ, per germline (reference sequence). V lost 5 bases and J lost 7, with 17 bases in between.

This clonotype was counted a few times. The chain uses TRBV20-1 and TRBJ2-7, with D possibly matching TRBD2 (6 bases). The V and J ends lost 2 bases and 5 bases respectively, with 13 bases between them. Germline CDR1 DFQATT, CDR2 SNEGSKA (reference sequence). This CDR3 is built from 13 residues. The CDR3 here is CSARTPGGDEQYF. In DNA, the CDR3 is TGCAGTGCTAGAACTCCCGGAGGGGACGAGCAGTACTTC.

The rearrangement links TRBV7-2 to TRBJ2-2; 7 bases fit TRBD2. V shed 1 base and J 6 bases; nucleotides not matched to a gene: 8. From germline, CDR1 is SGHTA and CDR2 FQGNSA. This CDR3 region has 16 residues. The CDR3: CASSLDGGSVSGELFF. CDR3 nucleotides: TGTGCCAGCAGCTTAGATGGCGGGAGCGTGTCCGGGGAGCTGTTTTTT.

The rearrangement uses TRBV20-1 and TRBJ2-7; unclear D gene. Looked up from germline, CDR1 is DFQATT and CDR2 is SNEGSKA (reference sequence). The CDR3 is made up of 13 amino acids. V gave up 1 base and J gave up 0 bases, with 7 bases separating them. The CDR3 sequence is CSARVDPSYEQYF. CDR3 DNA sequence: TGCAGTGCTAGAGTCGACCCCTCCTACGAGCAGTACTTC.

Ten or more counts support this clonotype. V and J are TRBV12-3 or TRBV12-4 and TRBJ1-6; TRBD1 matches 7 bases. The V and J ends lost 2 bases and 3 bases, in that order; junction bases with no gene match: 1. This CDR3 is 15 amino acids long. CDR3 protein: CASSLSGGYNSPLHF. The CDR3, as DNA: TGTGCCAGCAGTTTATCAGGGGGCTATAATTCACCCCTCCACTTT.

V usage is TRBV10-3 and J usage is TRBJ2-7; TRBD2 matches 7 bases. Germline CDR1 and CDR2: ENHRY and SYGVKD. V gave up 6 bases and J gave up 3 bases; unmatched junction bases: 5. This CDR3 has 13 residues. This CDR3 is CAISSRDYYEQYF. The CDR3 DNA follows: TGTGCCATCAGCAGCCGGGACTACTACGAGCAGTACTTC.

About this clonotype: Because it lacks the conserved phenylalanine or tryptophan at the end, this CDR3 is likely a read error. V is TRBV5-1 and J is TRBJ1-1; TRBD1 is a possible D gene (6 bases). CDR1 and CDR2 from the germline V gene are SGHRS and YFSETQ. There are 13 residues in the CDR3. V lost 2 bases and J 4 bases, leaving 9 bases between the germline ends. The CDR3 here is CASSFRGITEAFL. CDR3 nucleotides: TGCGCCAGCAGCTTCAGGGGTATCACTGAAGCTTTCTTG.

This clonotype was seen ten or more times. The V gene is TRBV5-1, the J gene TRBJ1-1, with D tentatively TRBD1 (6 bases). Per germline, CDR1 SGHRS and CDR2 YFSETQ. The CDR3 covers 13 residues. V shed 2 bases and J shed 3 bases, with 8 bases lying between them. The chain's CDR3 is CASSLRQDTEAFF. The CDR3 region has the DNA TGCGCCAGCAGCTTAAGACAGGACACTGAAGCTTTCTTT.

The chain is built from TRBV5-1 and TRBJ2-1, with D unclear. This CDR3 contains 14 residues. From germline, CDR1 is SGHRS and CDR2 YFSETQ. Trimming stripped 0 bases from V and 4 bases from J, with 8 bases between. CDR3 in DNA: TGCGCCAGCAGCTTGGTGGGCCAGTACAATGAGCAGTTCTTC. Encoded protein: CASSLVGQYNEQFF.

This clonotype was seen only a few times. DNA for the CDR3: TGTGCCTGTGACAGGGATGCTGAAGCTTTCTTT. This gives the protein CACDRDAEAFF. The rearrangement links TRBV30 to TRBJ1-1, with 7 bases that match TRBD1. Germline values: CDR1 GTSNPN, CDR2 SVGIG (reference sequence). The V segment lost 6 bases and the J segment 6 bases; nucleotides outside the gene matches: 4. The CDR3 extends over 11 amino acids.

DNA for the CDR3: TGTGCCAGCAGCCCCATCCCGGGGGTCCTAGCCAAAAACATTCAGTACTTC. Encoded protein: CASSPIPGVLAKNIQYF. The chain is built from TRBV7-2 and TRBJ2-4; D is perhaps TRBD2 (6 bases). The CDR3 has 17 residues. Trimming left V 5 bases short and J 0 bases short, with 17 bases between. Germline CDR1 SGHTA, CDR2 FQGNSA.

This clonotype was counted a single time. This chain connects TRBV20-1 to TRBJ2-7; no clear D gene. Deletions cut 0 bases from V and 4 bases from J, with 10 bases between. This CDR3 is built from 13 residues. CDR1 is DFQATT, CDR2 SNEGSKA, per germline (reference sequence). The CDR3 reads CSARDAVKYEQYF. The CDR3 DNA reads TGCAGTGCTAGAGATGCGGTTAAGTACGAGCAGTACTTC.

With regard to this clonotype: A single base separates this from a much larger clone, so it may be a read error. The chain joins TRBV11-2 to TRBJ1-5; 7 nucleotides match TRBD1. Per germline, CDR1 SGHAT and CDR2 FQNNGV. The CDR3 is 16 residues long. The chain's CDR3 is CTSSLEGSGGNQPQHF. CDR3 nucleotides: TGTACCAGCAGCTTAGAAGGATCAGGGGGGAATCAGCCCCAGCATTTT.

The V and J genes are TRBV11-2 and TRBJ1-2, with D tentatively TRBD1 (5 bases). This CDR3 is built from 14 residues. V was shortened by 6 bases and J by 5 bases, with 16 bases between the two germline ends. Germline-derived CDR1 and CDR2 are SGHAT and FQNNGV. The CDR3 spells CASRTERNWYGYTF. CDR3 in DNA: TGTGCCAGCAGGACAGAGAGGAACTGGTATGGCTACACCTTC.

To note about this clonotype: The junction departs from the called germline gene at one end, perhaps through a read error. The rearrangement links TRBV7-9 to TRBJ1-2, with 7 bases that match TRBD1. Germline V CDR1 and CDR2: SEHNR, FQNEAQ (reference sequence). This CDR3 has 16 residues. The CDR3 loop is CASSVSWDSTNYVYTF. CDR3 bases: TGTGCCAGCAGCGTCTCTTGGGACAGCACTAACTATGTCTACACCTTC.

The V gene is TRBV2, the J gene TRBJ2-1; D not certain. CDR3 size: 15 residues. The V end lost 9 bases, the J end lost 9 bases, and 24 bases lay between the germline ends. In germline, CDR1 is SNHLY, CDR2 FYNNEI. In DNA form, the CDR3 reads TGTGCCAGTTCCCACACCAGCCCTACATCGGGTGAGCAGTTCTTC. Protein sequence: CASSHTSPTSGEQFF. Complete variable domain (other parts from reference TRBV2 and TRBJ2-1): EPEVTQTPSHQVTQMGQEVILRCVPISNHLYFYWYRQILGQKVEFLVSFYNNEISEKSEIFDDQFSVERPDGSNFTLKIRSTKLEDSAMYFCASSHTSPTSGEQFFGPGTRLTVL.

The V call is TRBV5-1, the J call TRBJ1-1, with TRBD1 matching 11 bases. This CDR3 is built from 14 residues. V lost 4 bases, J lost 3 bases, and 2 bases stayed unmatched. Germline V gives CDR1 SGHRS, CDR2 YFSETQ. The CDR3 is CASSEGQGDTEAFF. CDR3 bases: TGCGCCAGCAGCGAGGGACAGGGGGACACTGAAGCTTTCTTT.